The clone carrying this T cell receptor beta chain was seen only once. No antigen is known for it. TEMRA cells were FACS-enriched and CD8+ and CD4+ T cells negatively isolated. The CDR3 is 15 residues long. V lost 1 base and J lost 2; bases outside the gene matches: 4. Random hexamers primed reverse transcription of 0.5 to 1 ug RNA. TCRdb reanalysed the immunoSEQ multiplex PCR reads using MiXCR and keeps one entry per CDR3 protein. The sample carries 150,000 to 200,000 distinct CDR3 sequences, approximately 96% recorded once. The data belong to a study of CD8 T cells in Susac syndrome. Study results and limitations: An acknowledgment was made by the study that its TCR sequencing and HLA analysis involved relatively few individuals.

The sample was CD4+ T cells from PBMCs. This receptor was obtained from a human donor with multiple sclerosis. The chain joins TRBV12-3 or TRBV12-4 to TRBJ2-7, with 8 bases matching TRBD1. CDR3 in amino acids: CASSLEGQGPYEQYF. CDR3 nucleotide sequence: TGTGCCAGCAGTTTAGAAGGACAGGGTCCCTACGAGCAGTACTTC.